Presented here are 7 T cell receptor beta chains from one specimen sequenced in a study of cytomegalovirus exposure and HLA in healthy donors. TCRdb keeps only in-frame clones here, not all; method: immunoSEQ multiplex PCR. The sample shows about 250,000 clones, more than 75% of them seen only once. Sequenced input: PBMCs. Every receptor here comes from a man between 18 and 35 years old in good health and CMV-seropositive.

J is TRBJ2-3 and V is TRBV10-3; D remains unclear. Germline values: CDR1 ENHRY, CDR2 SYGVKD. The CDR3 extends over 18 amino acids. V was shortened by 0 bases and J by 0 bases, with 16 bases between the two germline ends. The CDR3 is CAISESGQSIPSTDTQYF. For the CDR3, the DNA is TGTGCCATCAGTGAGTCAGGGCAGTCGATACCTAGCACAGATACGCAGTATTTT.

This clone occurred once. The CDR3 spells CASSPPGRGGEKLFF. The CDR3 coding sequence is TGTGCCAGCAGTCCACCTGGGCGGGGTGGGGAAAAACTGTTTTTT. The gene calls are TRBV28 and TRBJ1-4; D call uncertain. The CDR3 totals 15 residues. Trimming left V 5 bases short and J 8 bases short, with 18 bases between. CDR1 MDHEN and CDR2 SYDVKM come from the germline V gene.

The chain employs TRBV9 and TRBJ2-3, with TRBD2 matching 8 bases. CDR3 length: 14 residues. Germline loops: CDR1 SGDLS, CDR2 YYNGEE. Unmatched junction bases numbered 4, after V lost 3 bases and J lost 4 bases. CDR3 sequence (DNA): TGTGCCAGCAGCGGGAGCGGGAGTTCAGATACGCAGTATTTT. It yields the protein CASSGSGSSDTQYF.

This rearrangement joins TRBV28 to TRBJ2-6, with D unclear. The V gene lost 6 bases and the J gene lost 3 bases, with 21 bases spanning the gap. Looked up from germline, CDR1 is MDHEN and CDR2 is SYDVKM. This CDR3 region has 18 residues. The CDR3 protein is CASSSSKAESGGANVLTF. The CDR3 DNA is TGTGCCAGCAGCTCCTCCAAGGCGGAGTCCGGTGGGGCCAACGTCCTGACTTTC.

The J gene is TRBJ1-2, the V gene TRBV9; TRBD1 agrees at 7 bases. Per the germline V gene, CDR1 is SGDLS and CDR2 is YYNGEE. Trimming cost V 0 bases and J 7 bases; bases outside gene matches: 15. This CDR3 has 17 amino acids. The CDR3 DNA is TGTGCCAGCAGCGTAGCCCCTAATGAGGGGGCCTACGCTGGCTACACCTTC. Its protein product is CASSVAPNEGAYAGYTF.

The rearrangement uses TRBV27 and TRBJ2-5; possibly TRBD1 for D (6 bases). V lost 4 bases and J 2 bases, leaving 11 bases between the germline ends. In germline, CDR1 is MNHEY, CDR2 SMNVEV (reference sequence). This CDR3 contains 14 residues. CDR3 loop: CASSSLQGQETQYF. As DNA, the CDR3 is TGTGCCAGCAGTTCCCTACAGGGTCAAGAGACCCAGTACTTC.

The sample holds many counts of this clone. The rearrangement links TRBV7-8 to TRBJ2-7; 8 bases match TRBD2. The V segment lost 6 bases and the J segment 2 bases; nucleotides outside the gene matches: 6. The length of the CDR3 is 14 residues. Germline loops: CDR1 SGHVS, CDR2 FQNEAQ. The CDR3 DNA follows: TGTGCCAGCAGTCCCGGACTAGCAGCCTACGAGCAGTACTTC. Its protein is CASSPGLAAYEQYF.